This TCR beta chain was profiled in a study of blood T cells in healthy people across ages. Alongside a J-beta primer mix, a sample-barcoded 5' primer served in a second PCR lasting about 6 to 12 cycles. TCRdb re-called the 5' RACE reads through MiXCR, storing one row per CDR3 protein. The sample shows some 900,000 distinct CDR3 sequences, 25% to 30% of them seen only once. Only a few counts were recorded for this clonotype. The target antigen is unknown. Healthy Caucasians from Russia aged about 6 to 90 served as donors. Total RNA, at least 5 micrograms per sample, was extracted from PBMCs. Per germline, CDR1 SGDLS and CDR2 YYNGEE. The CDR3 contains 16 residues. Trimming cost V 2 bases and J 3 bases, with 17 bases left between them. Study outcomes and limitations: Age brought a roughly linear fall in TCR beta diversity measured per million T cells.

Sequencing was performed on blood. The rearrangement joins TRBV9 to TRBJ1-1; D ambiguous. The TCR sequence derives from a woman aged 80 or over in good health. The CDR3 reads CASSVRVNVGDTEAFF. In DNA form, the CDR3 reads TGTGCCAGCAGCGTTCGGGTTAATGTTGGGGACACTGAAGCTTTCTTT.